This passage covers 3 T cell receptor beta chains from one sample sequenced in a study of blood T cell repertoires in COVID-19. TCRdb's table, derived via immunoSEQ multiplex PCR, lists solely in-frame clones and lacks some. The sample comprises over 110,000 clones, around nine tenths of which are singletons, and 1.7% rests with the top ten. Sequenced input: peripheral blood. These receptor sequences come from a woman aged 50 to 60 with acute or convalescent COVID-19.

The chain recombines TRBV19 with TRBJ1-4; 7 nucleotides match TRBD1. CDR3 length: 15 residues. V shed 5 bases, J shed 5 bases, and the junction held 8 bases outside the gene matches. Germline CDR1 is LNHDA and CDR2 is SQIVND (reference sequence). The CDR3 loop reads CASSAPTGINEKLFF. DNA for the CDR3: TGTGCCAGTAGTGCCCCGACAGGGATCAATGAAAAACTGTTTTTT.

In its sample, this clone was seen a few times. The V gene is TRBV5-5, the J gene TRBJ1-4; D possibly corresponds to TRBD1 (6 bases). The CDR3 contains 15 residues. V lost 5 bases to trimming and J lost 6 bases, with 17 bases between them. CDR1 SGHKS and CDR2 YYEKEE come from the germline V gene (reference sequence). The CDR3 DNA follows: TGTGCCAGCAGTAATACGAGGACAGTAGATGAAAAACTGTTTTTT. Amino acids: CASSNTRTVDEKLFF.

This chain uses TRBV19 with TRBJ2-2; 7 bases align to TRBD1. Germline loops: CDR1 LNHDA, CDR2 SQIVND (reference sequence). This CDR3 contains 15 residues. The V gene end was trimmed by 6 bases and the J gene end by 9 bases; junction bases not matched to a gene: 13. In DNA form, the CDR3 reads TGTGCCAGTAGCCTCTATTTAATGGACAGGAGGGAGCTGTTTTTT. Its translation: CASSLYLMDRRELFF.